The T cell receptor beta chain under discussion was sequenced for a study of cytotoxic CD8 clonotypes in ibrutinib-treated CLL. CDR3 length: 14 residues. V trimming: 2 bases; J trimming: 5 bases; junction bases outside the gene matches: 3. From germline, CDR1 is MGHRA and CDR2 YSYEKL. Only in-frame clones appear in the TCRdb table, and some are missing; sequencing was by immunoSEQ multiplex PCR. The data contain some 200,000 clones, nearly 80% of them singletons. The clonotype comes from a human donor with chronic lymphocytic leukemia. Source: PBMCs, taken after 12 months of ibrutinib treatment. This sequence joins TRBV4-1 and TRBJ2-7, with TRBD2 identical over 10 bases. CDR3 DNA: TGCGCCAGCAGCCAATCTCTAGCGGGAGACGAGCAGTACTTC. Protein sequence: CASSQSLAGDEQYF.